The 24 T cell receptor beta chains below all came from one sample that was sequenced in a study of blood T cells in healthy people across ages. Together with a sample-barcoded 5' primer, a J-beta primer mix was included in a second PCR lasting roughly 6 to 12 cycles. Via MiXCR, TCRdb re-called the 5' RACE reads, giving one row per CDR3 protein. The table lists roughly 640,000 distinct CDR3 sequences, roughly 31% of them singletons. The sample consisted of blood. The source of these receptors is a woman at least 80 years old in good health.

The chain combines TRBV27 with TRBJ1-2, with 7 bases aligning to TRBD1. The germline V gene encodes CDR1 MNHEY and CDR2 SMNVEV (reference sequence). CDR3 size: 14 residues. The trim removed 4 bases at V and 4 bases at J, leaving 6 bases unmatched. CDR3 protein: CASSYEGATYGYTF. CDR3 DNA sequence: TGTGCCAGCAGTTATGAGGGGGCGACCTATGGCTACACCTTC.

There are many counts of this clonotype. The chain has TRBV5-1 and TRBJ2-5; 10 bases are shared with TRBD2. Germline V gene sequence: CDR1 SGHRS, CDR2 YFSETQ. The CDR3 has 16 residues. The trim removed 2 bases at V and 5 bases at J, leaving 9 bases unmatched. CDR3 DNA: TGCGCCAGCAGCTTAGCGGGGGGGCCGTGGCAGGAGACCCAGTACTTC. Amino acid sequence: CASSLAGGPWQETQYF.

This clonotype was observed many times. The chain couples TRBV28 to TRBJ2-7; either TRBD1 or TRBD2 may fit D (5 bases each). With 9 bases removed from V and 0 bases from J, the gap between germline ends came to 12 bases. Per the germline V gene, CDR1 is MDHEN and CDR2 is SYDVKM. This CDR3 region has 13 residues. The CDR3 DNA is TGTGCCAGTTTAGACGGGACCTCCTACGAGCAGTACTTC. Protein sequence: CASLDGTSYEQYF.

This clonotype was picked up a small number of times. Possible read error: a much larger clone is one base away. J is TRBJ2-2 and V is TRBV6-5; unclear D gene. Germline CDR1 reads MNHEY; CDR2 reads SVGAGI. The CDR3 runs 13 residues. The CDR3 here is CASRYSRSGELFF. The CDR3 DNA reads TGTGCCAGCAGGTACTCGAGGTCCGGGGAGCTGTTTTTT.

For this clonotype: This may arise from a read error, as a much more abundant clone is one base away. The chain links TRBV4-3 to TRBJ2-5; unclear D gene. The end of the DNA fits TRBJ2-1 better, so the J call may be wrong. This CDR3 has 14 amino acids. The germline CDR1 and CDR2 sequences are LGHNA and YSLEER. The CDR3 DNA sequence: TGCGCCAGCAGCCAAGGGGGTGGTCAAGAGACCCAGTTCTTC. As protein: CASSQGGGQETQFF.

This clonotype occurred many times. The chain combines TRBV28 with TRBJ2-7; D is undetermined. Between the trimmed V and J ends, which lost 3 bases and 2 bases, there was a span of 11 bases. CDR3 length: 14 amino acids. Per the germline V gene, CDR1 is MDHEN and CDR2 is SYDVKM. CDR3 sequence: CASSLRSIAYEQYF. The CDR3 region has the DNA TGTGCCAGCAGTTTGCGGAGCATAGCCTACGAGCAGTACTTC.

This clonotype has at least ten counts. The CDR3 coding sequence is TGTGCCAGCAGCTATGAGGTAGCGGGGGGTAGTTACAATGAGCAGTTCTTC. This encodes CASSYEVAGGSYNEQFF. This sequence joins TRBV7-8 and TRBJ2-1; the match to TRBD2 covers 10 bases. The CDR3 is made up of 17 amino acids. Germline lookup yields CDR1 SGHVS and CDR2 FQNEAQ. Trimming cost V 4 bases and J 4 bases; bases outside gene matches: 10.

Worth noting for this clonotype: A much more abundant neighbour one base away suggests this may be a read error. The chain recombines TRBV4-3 with TRBJ2-1; TRBD2 matches at 8 bases. The CDR3 spans 15 residues. CDR1 is LGHNA and CDR2 is YSLEER in the germline V gene. The CDR3 sequence is CVSSQLTSALNEQFF. CDR3 DNA sequence: TGCGTCAGCAGCCAACTGACTAGCGCCCTAAATGAGCAGTTCTTC.

The rearrangement joins TRBV2 to TRBJ2-5; unclear D gene. Germline values: CDR1 SNHLY, CDR2 FYNNEI. There are 11 residues in the CDR3. Trimming cost V 4 bases and J 11 bases, with 11 bases left between them. CDR3 region: CASSAQIEQYF. CDR3 bases: TGTGCCAGCAGTGCCCAGATTGAGCAGTACTTC. Complete variable domain (other parts from reference TRBV2 and TRBJ2-5): EPEVTQTPSHQVTQMGQEVILRCVPISNHLYFYWYRQILGQKVEFLVSFYNNEISEKSEIFDDQFSVERPDGSNFTLKIRSTKLEDSAMYFCASSAQIEQYFGPGTRLLVL.

There are many counts of this clonotype. The CDR3 spells CSVELTSLTRTQYF. Here the CDR3 DNA reads TGCAGCGTTGAATTGACTAGCCTAACCAGGACCCAGTACTTC. V is TRBV29-1 and J is TRBJ2-5; 7 bases fit TRBD2. The germline gives CDR1 SQVTM, CDR2 ANQGSEA. Trimming removed 2 bases from V and 7 bases from J; junction bases left unmatched: 10. The CDR3 spans 14 residues.

The V and J genes are TRBV30 and TRBJ1-1, with TRBD1 as a possible D gene (5 bases). Germline CDR1 and CDR2: GTSNPN and SVGIG (reference sequence). There are 13 residues in the CDR3. Trimming took 3 bases from V and 3 from J, leaving 11 bases between them. The CDR3 here is CAWRDPGDTEAFF. Written as DNA, the CDR3 is TGTGCCTGGAGGGACCCGGGGGACACTGAAGCTTTCTTT.

This clonotype was found many times. The gene calls are TRBV4-2 and TRBJ1-4, with 7 bases lining up with TRBD1. CDR3 length: 16 amino acids. CDR1 is LGHNA and CDR2 is YNFKEQ in the germline V gene. The V and J ends lost 0 bases and 6 bases, in that order; junction bases with no gene match: 7. The CDR3 sequence: CASSQEGRQGDEKLFF. The CDR3 DNA reads as TGTGCCAGCAGCCAAGAAGGGCGACAGGGAGATGAAAAACTGTTTTTT.

This clonotype showed up just once. The chain links TRBV5-1 to TRBJ2-5; 11 bases line up with TRBD2. This CDR3 is 17 amino acids long. Germline V gene lookup returns CDR1 SGHRS and CDR2 YFSETQ. In DNA form, the CDR3 reads TGCACCGGCAGCTTGGGGCTAGCGGGGGGACGGCAAGAGACCCAGTACTTC. This codes for CTGSLGLAGGRQETQYF. The full variable domain, rest sourced from reference TRBV5-1 and TRBJ2-5, is KAGVTQTPRYLIKTRGQQVTLSCSPISGHRSVSWYQQTPGQGLQFLFEYFSETQRNKGNFPGRFSGRQFSNSRSEMNVSTLELGDSALYLCTGSLGLAGGRQETQYFGPGTRLLVL.

Of note for this clonotype: A clone one base away is much larger, so this may be a read error. The chain recombines TRBV6-1 with TRBJ2-1; 8 bases map to TRBD2. Germline CDR1 reads MNHNS; CDR2 reads SASEGT. V lost 5 bases and J lost 10; bases outside the gene matches: 22. CDR3 length: 18 amino acids. CDR3 sequence reads: CASSRGGVSGADSYEQFF. CDR3 nucleotide sequence: TGTGCCAGCAGTAGGGGGGGGGTTAGCGGGGCCGACTCCTACGAGCAGTTCTTC.

Ten or more counts support this clonotype. The rearrangement uses TRBV4-1 and TRBJ2-1; the D gene could be TRBD1 or TRBD2 (5 bases each). The V end was cut by 1 base, the J end by 6 bases, with 19 bases between. Germline CDR1 MGHRA, CDR2 YSYEKL. This CDR3 spans 17 amino acids. The chain's CDR3 is CASSQVGTAARFNEQFF. CDR3 sequence (DNA): TGCGCCAGCAGCCAAGTAGGGACCGCCGCTCGATTCAATGAGCAGTTCTTC.

Comment on this clonotype: It may be a read error: a sequence one base away is much more abundant. The chain employs TRBV7-9 and TRBJ2-1, with 7 bases matching TRBD2. The last part of the DNA fits TRBJ2-7 better; the J call may be wrong. Germline-derived CDR1 and CDR2 are SEHNR and FQNEAQ (reference sequence). The CDR3 consists of 18 residues. CDR3 region: CASSLDPPRGSSYNEQYF. Here the CDR3 DNA reads TGTGCCAGCAGCTTAGATCCCCCGCGCGGGAGCTCCTACAATGAGCAGTACTTC.

The table lists this clonotype with a few counts. The V gene is TRBV3-1, the J gene TRBJ1-1; no reliable D call. The germline CDR1 and CDR2 sequences are LGHDT and YNNKEL (reference sequence). The CDR3 length is 11 residues. V lost 2 bases to trimming and J lost 7 bases, with 5 bases between them. This CDR3 is CASSQLGEAFF. DNA for the CDR3: TGTGCCAGCAGCCAATTAGGTGAAGCTTTCTTT.

This clonotype was observed at least ten times. The gene calls are TRBV27 and TRBJ2-1; TRBD2 matches at 8 bases. Germline V gives CDR1 MNHEY, CDR2 SMNVEV (reference sequence). With 3 bases clipped from V and 6 bases from J, the junction kept 13 bases outside the gene matches. This CDR3 contains 17 residues. This chain's CDR3 is CASSLFGLGLVGNEQFF. In DNA, the CDR3 is TGTGCCAGCAGTTTGTTTGGGTTGGGACTAGTCGGCAATGAGCAGTTCTTC.

A note on this clonotype: A much larger clone sits a single nucleotide away, making a read error possible. The V gene is TRBV5-5, the J gene TRBJ1-4; D gene unclear. The CDR3 runs 14 residues. Looked up from germline, CDR1 is SGHKS and CDR2 is YYEKEE (reference sequence). CDR3 in amino acids: CASTDNPLSEELFF. The CDR3 region has the DNA TGTGCCAGTACAGATAACCCGCTGTCTGAAGAACTGTTTTTT. Full variable domain (missing parts from reference TRBV5-5 and TRBJ1-4): DAGVTQSPTHLIKTRGQQVTLRCSPISGHKSVSWYQQVLGQGPQFIFQYYEKEERGRGNFPDRFSARQFPNYSSELNVNALLLGDSALYLCASTDNPLSEELFFGSGTQLSVL.

This rearrangement joins TRBV14 to TRBJ1-5; possibly TRBD1 for D (6 bases). The CDR3 spans 14 residues. V was clipped by 2 bases and J by 3 bases, with 8 bases between them. Germline V gene sequence: CDR1 SGHDN, CDR2 FVKESK. CDR3 amino acids: CASSQQGLNQPQHF. The CDR3 DNA is TGTGCCAGCAGCCAACAGGGGCTCAATCAGCCCCAGCATTTT.

Worth noting for this clonotype: Since a much larger clone is just one base distant, this may be a read error. CDR3 in DNA: TGTGCCAGCAGCTGGAGGGTACTCGACAATGAGCAGTTCTTC. Its translation: CASSWRVLDNEQFF. The chain recombines TRBV7-3 with TRBJ2-1, with a weak D call TRBD2 (6 bases). The CDR3 loop spans 14 amino acids. Trimming cost V 4 bases and J 5 bases, with 12 bases left between them. CDR1 is SGHTA, CDR2 FQGTGA, per germline.

This clonotype was seen a handful of times. A read error may explain this, as a much larger clone is one base away. This sequence joins TRBV2 and TRBJ2-7; 12 bases match TRBD2. V was pared by 6 bases and J by 7 bases, with 10 bases of the junction left unmatched. In germline, CDR1 is SNHLY, CDR2 FYNNEI. The CDR3 contains 15 residues. In nucleotides, the CDR3 is TGTGCCAGCAGCCGTACTAGCGGGGGGAACAATGAGCAGTACTTC. Translation gives CASSRTSGGNNEQYF.

This clonotype was detected ten times or more. The V call is TRBV15, the J call TRBJ2-7; 7 nucleotides align to TRBD2. The CDR3 consists of 14 residues. CDR1 LNHNV and CDR2 YYDKDF come from the germline V gene (reference sequence). V shed 2 bases, J shed 2 bases, and the junction held 3 bases outside the gene matches. The CDR3 nucleotides read TGTGCCACCAGCAGAATCCGGGGGGCCTACGAGCAGTACTTC. Protein: CATSRIRGAYEQYF. The whole variable domain, remainder taken from reference TRBV15 and TRBJ2-7, is DAMVIQNPRYQVTQFGKPVTLSCSQTLNHNVMYWYQQKSSQAPKLLFHYYDKDFNNEADTPDNFQSRRPNTSFCFLDIRSPGLGDTAMYLCATSRIRGAYEQYFGPGTRLTVT.

This clonotype occurred many times. CDR3 residues: CSAGRLAGGSWQETQYF. The CDR3 bases are TGCAGTGCCGGAAGGCTAGCGGGGGGTTCTTGGCAAGAGACCCAGTACTTC. The gene calls are TRBV20-1 and TRBJ2-5; 11 bases fit TRBD2. Germline trimming cut 6 bases from V and 2 bases from J; bases unmatched to any gene: 14. The CDR3 is made up of 17 amino acids. From germline, CDR1 is DFQATT and CDR2 SNEGSKA (reference sequence).